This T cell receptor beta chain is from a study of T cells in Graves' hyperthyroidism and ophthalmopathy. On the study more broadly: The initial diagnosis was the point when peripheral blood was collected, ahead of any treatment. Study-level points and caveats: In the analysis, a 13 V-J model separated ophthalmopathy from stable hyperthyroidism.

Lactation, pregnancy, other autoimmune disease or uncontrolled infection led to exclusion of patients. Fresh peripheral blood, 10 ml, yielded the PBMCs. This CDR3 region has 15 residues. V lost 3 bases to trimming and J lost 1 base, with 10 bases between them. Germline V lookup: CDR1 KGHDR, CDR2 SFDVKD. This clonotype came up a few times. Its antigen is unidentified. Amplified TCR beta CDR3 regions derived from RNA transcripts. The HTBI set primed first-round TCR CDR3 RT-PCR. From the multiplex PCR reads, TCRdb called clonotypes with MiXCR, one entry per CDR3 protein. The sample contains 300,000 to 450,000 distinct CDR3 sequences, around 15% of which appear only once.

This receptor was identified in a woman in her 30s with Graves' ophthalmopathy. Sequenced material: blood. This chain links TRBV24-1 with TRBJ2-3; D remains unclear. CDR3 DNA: TGTGCCACCAGTGATGGAAGCTATGGCACAGATACGCAGTATTTT. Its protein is CATSDGSYGTDTQYF.